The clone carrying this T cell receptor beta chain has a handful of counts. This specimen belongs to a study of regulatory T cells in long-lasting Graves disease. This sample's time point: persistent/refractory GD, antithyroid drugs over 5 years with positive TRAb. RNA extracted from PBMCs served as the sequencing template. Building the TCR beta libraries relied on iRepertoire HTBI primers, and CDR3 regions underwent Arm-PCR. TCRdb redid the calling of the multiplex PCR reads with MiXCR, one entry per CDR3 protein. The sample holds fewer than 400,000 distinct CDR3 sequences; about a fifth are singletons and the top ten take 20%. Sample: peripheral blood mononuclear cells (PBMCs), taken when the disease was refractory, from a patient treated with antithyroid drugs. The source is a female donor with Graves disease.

The CDR3: CASSEWTSGNYEQYF. The CDR3 coding sequence is TGTGCCAGCAGCGAGTGGACTAGCGGGAACTACGAGCAGTACTTC. This chain uses TRBV5-4 with TRBJ2-7; 12 nucleotides agree with TRBD2. The CDR3 runs to 15 residues. Trimming cost V 4 bases and J 3 bases; bases outside gene matches: 5. Per the germline V gene, CDR1 is SGHNT and CDR2 is YYREEE (reference sequence). Together with reference TRBV5-4 and TRBJ2-7, the CDR3 gives the full variable domain: ETGVTQSPTHLIKTRGQQVTLRCSSQSGHNTVSWYQQALGQGPQFIFQYYREEENGRGNFPPRFSGLQFPNYSSELNVNALELDDSALYLCASSEWTSGNYEQYFGPGTRLTVT.